These 11 T cell receptor beta chains originate from one sample sequenced in a study of a mutant IDH1 vaccine in newly diagnosed glioma. These receptors have no known antigen. This sample's time point: week 47, end of study. Mutant IDH1 20-mer peptide, at 300 ug, made up each vaccine dose, with topical imiquimod. This table comes from immunoSEQ multiplex PCR, and its TCRdb copy is limited to in-frame clones, with some not included. The sample has about 13,000 clones; roughly four fifths are singletons. The specimen was PBMCs, collected from a glioma patient whose treatment included an IDH1 peptide vaccine. These TCRs come from a woman aged 40 to 49 with glioma.

This chain uses TRBV19 with TRBJ1-5, with 9 bases identical to TRBD1. Unmatched junction bases numbered 6, after V lost 3 bases and J lost 3 bases. This CDR3 comprises 16 residues. Germline values: CDR1 LNHDA, CDR2 SQIVND (reference sequence). As DNA, the CDR3 is TGTGCCAGTAGTATGAGGGGACAGGGCCACAATCAGCCCCAGCATTTT. Protein: CASSMRGQGHNQPQHF.

V gene TRBV29-1 combines with J gene TRBJ1-1; D is ambiguous. V lost 0 bases, J lost 5 bases, and 4 bases lay in between. Germline CDR1 is SQVTM and CDR2 is ANQGSEA. CDR3 length: 11 residues. CDR3 sequence reads: CSVEESTEAFF. The CDR3 DNA is TGCAGCGTTGAAGAGAGTACTGAAGCTTTCTTT. Full variable domain (outside the CDR3, taken from reference TRBV29-1 and TRBJ1-1): SAVISQKPSRDICQRGTSLTIQCQVDSQVTMMFWYRQQPGQSLTLIATANQGSEATYESGFVIDKFPISRPNLTFSTLTVSNMSPEDSSIYLCSVEESTEAFFGQGTRLTVV.

This clone has more than one count but fewer than ten. This chain joins TRBV4-2 and TRBJ2-1, with TRBD1 as a possible D gene (6 bases). Trimming cost V 1 base and J 3 bases, with 13 bases left between them. CDR1 LGHNA and CDR2 YNFKEQ come from the germline V gene. The CDR3 extends over 16 amino acids. This CDR3 is CASSQGRSGHYNEQFF. The CDR3 DNA reads TGTGCCAGCAGCCAAGGAAGGTCGGGACACTACAATGAGCAGTTCTTC.

This sequence joins TRBV7-8 and TRBJ2-1; D call uncertain. Germline CDR1 SGHVS, CDR2 FQNEAQ. V dropped 2 bases and J dropped 10 bases, with 12 bases sitting between them. This CDR3 region has 13 residues. For the CDR3, the DNA is TGTGCCAGCAGCTTATCGAGCCGCCGAGAGCAGTTCTTC. Protein product: CASSLSSRREQFF.

The chain employs TRBV27 and TRBJ1-2, with a weak D call TRBD1 (6 bases). Germline CDR1 and CDR2: MNHEY and SMNVEV (reference sequence). The V gene lost 3 bases and the J gene lost 8 bases, with 13 bases spanning the gap. The CDR3 runs to 13 residues. CDR3 residues: CASSLVRGEGYTF. The CDR3, as DNA: TGTGCCAGCAGTTTGGTGAGGGGGGAAGGCTACACCTTC.

The V gene is TRBV4-3, the J gene TRBJ2-2; TRBD2 might be the D (5 bases). CDR1 and CDR2 (germline): LGHNA, YSLEER. V lost 3 bases, J lost 3 bases, and 11 bases lay in between. The CDR3 extends over 15 amino acids. This chain's CDR3 is CASSHGELDTGELFF. CDR3 nucleotide sequence: TGCGCCAGCAGCCATGGGGAGTTGGACACCGGGGAGCTGTTTTTT.

The chain carries TRBV25-1 and TRBJ2-5; D gene ambiguous. Germline CDR1 reads MGHDK; CDR2 reads SYGVNS. Trimming took 8 bases from V and 5 from J, leaving 9 bases between them. CDR3 length equals 11 residues. CDR3 in amino acids: CASRTLETQYF. As DNA, the CDR3 is TGTGCCAGCCGCACATTGGAGACCCAGTACTTC.

This chain joins TRBV5-1 and TRBJ1-2; tentatively, D is TRBD1 (6 bases). With 1 base removed from V and 6 bases from J, the gap between germline ends came to 16 bases. The germline V gene encodes CDR1 SGHRS and CDR2 YFSETQ. This CDR3 comprises 15 residues. DNA for the CDR3: TGCGCCAGCAGCTTGATGCACAGGGTTACAGATGGCTACACCTTC. Translating it yields CASSLMHRVTDGYTF. Using reference TRBV5-1 and TRBJ1-2 for the parts outside the CDR3, the full variable domain is KAGVTQTPRYLIKTRGQQVTLSCSPISGHRSVSWYQQTPGQGLQFLFEYFSETQRNKGNFPGRFSGRQFSNSRSEMNVSTLELGDSALYLCASSLMHRVTDGYTFGSGTRLTVV.

The CDR3 DNA is TGTGCCAGCAGCTTCATAGCGGGAGACCAAGAGACCCAGTACTTC. Encoded protein: CASSFIAGDQETQYF. The gene calls are TRBV5-5 and TRBJ2-5, with 9 bases lining up with TRBD2. Germline-derived CDR1 and CDR2 are SGHKS and YYEKEE (reference sequence). V shed 2 bases, J shed 0 bases, and the junction held 2 bases outside the gene matches. The CDR3 covers 15 residues.

This clone appeared once. The chain employs TRBV6-1 and TRBJ1-2, with D possibly being TRBD1 (6 bases). V was shortened by 3 bases and J by 4 bases, with 12 bases between the two germline ends. The CDR3 runs to 14 residues. Germline V CDR1 and CDR2: MNHNS, SASEGT. CDR3 coding DNA: TGTGCCAGCAGTGAGGGGGGCTGGGTCTATGGCTACACCTTC. Its translation is CASSEGGWVYGYTF.

The chain carries TRBV27 and TRBJ2-3; no reliable D call. This CDR3 is 15 amino acids long. Germline values: CDR1 MNHEY, CDR2 SMNVEV (reference sequence). Trimming left V 8 bases short and J 0 bases short, with 15 bases between. DNA for the CDR3: TGTGCCAGCCGGCTTAGCTACTCTAGCACAGATACGCAGTATTTT. The encoded protein is CASRLSYSSTDTQYF.